This record covers a single T cell receptor beta chain. The antigen is unknown. This specimen belongs to a study of beta chain features in type 1 diabetes. CDR3 length: 14 residues. CDR1 is MNHEY and CDR2 is SVGAGI in the germline V gene. The V gene lost 6 bases and the J gene lost 5 bases, with 17 bases spanning the gap. Expressed TCRB transcripts were sequenced, since all the RNA that had been isolated was reverse transcribed. The table came from immunoSEQ multiplex PCR; TCRdb's copy has only in-frame clones and leaves some out. The table includes roughly 370,000 clones, approximately 15% detected once. Study-level findings and limits: Shorter TCRB CDR3s, moderately but significantly so, were found in Type 1 diabetes patients in all four CD4+ subsets.

The sample comprised naive CD4+ T cells from blood. J is TRBJ2-7 and V is TRBV6-5; D possibly matches TRBD1 or TRBD2 (5 bases each). The TCR comes from a man aged 25 to 45 in good health. In DNA, the CDR3 is TGTGCCAGCAGATCAGGGAGCGATAGACACGAGCAGTACGTC. Protein product: CASRSGSDRHEQYV.